These 22 T cell receptor beta chains share one sample of origin, sequenced in a study of T cell responses to AZD1222 COVID-19 vaccine. Clones were read by immunoSEQ multiplex PCR, and TCRdb kept only the in-frame ones, dropping some. The sample includes approximately 61,000 clones, roughly four fifths of them seen just once. The source was peripheral blood, collected 28 days after the second AZD1222 dose. The receptors come from an adult who received the AZD1222 COVID-19 vaccine.

This chain uses TRBV5-8 with TRBJ1-6; D may be TRBD1 (6 bases). This CDR3 has 14 amino acids. The ends were cut back, 0 bases at V and 14 bases at J, with 15 bases in the middle. Per the germline V gene, CDR1 is SGHTS and CDR2 is YDEGEE. The CDR3 spells CASSLEGDLSALHF. CDR3 sequence (DNA): TGTGCCAGCAGCTTGGAGGGGGACCTCTCGGCCCTCCACTTT.

This chain connects TRBV19 to TRBJ2-3; 7 nucleotides agree with TRBD2. Germline V gene data show CDR1 as LNHDA and CDR2 as SQIVND (reference sequence). With V trimmed by 10 bases and J by 6 bases, 13 bases remained unmatched. This CDR3 is 14 amino acids long. CDR3 nucleotides: TGTGCCACCAGTACGGGGGGAGGGCCGGATACGCAGTATTTT. Its protein is CATSTGGGPDTQYF.

The chain has TRBV7-2 and TRBJ2-7, with 10 nucleotides matching TRBD1. The CDR3 has 15 amino acids. The trim removed 5 bases at V and 2 bases at J, leaving 6 bases unmatched. Looked up from germline, CDR1 is SGHTA and CDR2 is FQGNSA. CDR3 region: CASSPMGTGAYEQYF. In DNA, the CDR3 is TGTGCCAGCAGCCCCATGGGGACAGGGGCCTACGAGCAGTACTTC.

The chain uses TRBV3-1 (or the pseudogene TRBV3-2) and TRBJ2-7; 8 positions match TRBD2. The germline CDR1 and CDR2 sequences are LGHDT and YNNKEL (reference sequence). V dropped 2 bases and J dropped 1; count of bases not matched to a gene: 1. The CDR3 length is 14 residues. The CDR3 sequence: CASSQREGSYEQYF. For the CDR3, the DNA is TGTGCCAGCAGCCAACGGGAGGGATCCTACGAGCAGTACTTC.

The gene calls are TRBV4-2 and TRBJ2-1; TRBD1 aligns across 7 bases. Germline-derived CDR1 and CDR2 are LGHNA and YNFKEQ. The ends lost 1 base at V and 4 bases at J; junction bases unmatched: 4. The length of the CDR3 is 15 residues. In DNA, the CDR3 is TGTGCCAGCAGCCAAGGTCAGGGGGAGTACAATGAGCAGTTCTTC. This sequence encodes CASSQGQGEYNEQFF.

The chain's CDR3 is CASTLKVVRRPNYGYTF. The CDR3 DNA reads TGTGCCAGCACCCTCAAGGTTGTCAGGCGTCCTAACTATGGCTACACCTTC. The J gene is TRBJ1-2, the V gene TRBV28; D is unresolved. Germline values: CDR1 MDHEN, CDR2 SYDVKM. The V and J ends lost 7 bases and 0 bases respectively, with 21 bases between them. The CDR3 contains 17 residues.

The J gene is TRBJ1-5, the V gene TRBV9; D gene unclear. The CDR3 loop spans 17 amino acids. Germline CDR1 SGDLS, CDR2 YYNGEE. Deletions cut 0 bases from V and 2 bases from J, with 15 bases between. CDR3 in amino acids: CASSVEPVGNGNQPQHF. Here the CDR3 DNA reads TGTGCCAGCAGCGTAGAACCAGTGGGGAATGGCAATCAGCCCCAGCATTTT. The whole variable domain, filled in from reference TRBV9 and TRBJ1-5, reads DSGVTQTPKHLITATGQRVTLRCSPRSGDLSVYWYQQSLDQGLQFLIQYYNGEERAKGNILERFSAQQFPDLHSELNLSSLELGDSALYFCASSVEPVGNGNQPQHFGDGTRLSIL.

J is TRBJ2-5 and V is TRBV19; unclear D gene. The CDR3 totals 13 residues. Germline assignment: CDR1 LNHDA and CDR2 SQIVND (reference sequence). Trimming left V 1 base short and J 1 base short, with 4 bases between. The CDR3 nucleotides read TGTGCCAGTAGTATAGTCAGCCAAGAGACCCAGTACTTC. Protein product: CASSIVSQETQYF.

The V call is TRBV18, the J call TRBJ2-1; D call uncertain. V lost 3 bases to trimming and J lost 0 bases, with 12 bases between them. CDR1 and CDR2 from the germline V gene are KGHSH and LQKENI. The CDR3 runs 16 residues. The CDR3 protein is CASSPAGPFSYNEQFF. The CDR3 coding sequence is TGTGCCAGCTCACCCGCAGGACCCTTCTCCTACAATGAGCAGTTCTTC.

This sequence joins TRBV3-1 (or the pseudogene TRBV3-2) and TRBJ2-4; a weak D match, TRBD2 (6 bases). The CDR3 sequence is 16 residues long. CDR1 and CDR2 (germline): LGHDT, YNNKEL (reference sequence). Trimming removed 5 bases from V and 9 bases from J, with 23 bases in between. The CDR3 here is CASSSRREHVRGIQYF. The CDR3 bases are TGTGCCAGCAGCTCTAGACGGGAGCACGTGAGAGGCATTCAGTACTTC.

This chain uses TRBV6-4 with TRBJ1-6, with unresolved D. The germline V gene encodes CDR1 MRHNA and CDR2 SNTAGT. The CDR3 has 14 amino acids. The V gene lost 0 bases and the J gene lost 4 bases, with 4 bases spanning the gap. The CDR3 is CASSDSRYNSPLHF. The CDR3 DNA is TGTGCCAGCAGTGACTCGCGGTATAATTCACCCCTCCACTTT.

The V call is TRBV9, the J call TRBJ2-7; 10 bases match TRBD2. V shed 0 bases and J 2 bases; nucleotides not matched to a gene: 8. The CDR3 sequence is 17 residues long. Germline V gives CDR1 SGDLS, CDR2 YYNGEE. The chain's CDR3 is CASSVEDSGRSPYEQYF. The CDR3, as DNA: TGTGCCAGCAGCGTAGAGGATAGCGGGAGGTCTCCCTACGAGCAGTACTTC. The full variable domain, rest sourced from reference TRBV9 and TRBJ2-7, is DSGVTQTPKHLITATGQRVTLRCSPRSGDLSVYWYQQSLDQGLQFLIQYYNGEERAKGNILERFSAQQFPDLHSELNLSSLELGDSALYFCASSVEDSGRSPYEQYFGPGTRLTVT.

This clone was seen a single time. The chain combines TRBV3-1 (or the pseudogene TRBV3-2) with TRBJ2-1; 9 bases map to TRBD2. V was clipped by 3 bases and J by 3 bases; unmatched bases: 9. The CDR3 totals 17 residues. Germline V gene data show CDR1 as LGHDT and CDR2 as YNNKEL (reference sequence). DNA of the CDR3: TGTGCCAGCAGCCACACGACTAGCGGAAGATTCTACAATGAGCAGTTCTTC. It codes for CASSHTTSGRFYNEQFF.

This chain uses TRBV29-1 with TRBJ2-5; no clear D gene. The CDR3 runs to 12 residues. CDR1 is SQVTM and CDR2 is ANQGSEA in the germline V gene. Deletions cut 3 bases from V and 5 bases from J, with 10 bases between. The CDR3 is CSVEVSRETQYF. The CDR3, as DNA: TGCAGCGTTGAGGTTTCGCGTGAGACCCAGTACTTC.

The V call is TRBV19, the J call TRBJ2-7; no clear D gene. CDR3 size: 10 residues. Per germline, CDR1 LNHDA and CDR2 SQIVND (reference sequence). Written as DNA, the CDR3 is TGTGCTGTGGGGTACTACGAGCAGTACTTC. Amino acid sequence: CAVGYYEQYF.

This chain joins TRBV7-8 and TRBJ2-7; D perhaps matches TRBD2 (5 bases). V dropped 2 bases and J dropped 3 bases, with 11 bases sitting between them. Germline CDR1 SGHVS, CDR2 FQNEAQ. The CDR3 is made up of 14 amino acids. The CDR3 is CASSLHGEYYEQYF. The CDR3 DNA reads as TGTGCCAGCAGCTTACACGGGGAATACTACGAGCAGTACTTC.

The rearrangement joins TRBV11-1 to TRBJ2-5; a weak D match, TRBD2 (6 bases). V shed 5 bases and J shed 2 bases, with 12 bases lying between them. The CDR3 is 14 amino acids. Looked up from germline, CDR1 is SGHAT and CDR2 is FQDESV (reference sequence). The CDR3 reads CASSDSGLQETQYF. DNA of the CDR3: TGTGCCAGCAGCGACTCGGGACTTCAAGAGACCCAGTACTTC.

The chain combines TRBV28 with TRBJ1-4; D uncertain. CDR1 and CDR2 (germline): MDHEN, SYDVKM. This CDR3 is built from 16 residues. Trimming took off 6 bases at V and 0 bases at J, with 14 bases between the two ends. CDR3 region: CASSKDGSATNEKLFF. The CDR3 DNA sequence: TGTGCCAGCAGCAAAGACGGGTCGGCAACTAATGAAAAACTGTTTTTT.

The chain uses TRBV9 and TRBJ1-3, with no clear D. The V gene lost 3 bases and the J gene lost 1 base, with 14 bases spanning the gap. Germline V gene sequence: CDR1 SGDLS, CDR2 YYNGEE. CDR3 length: 16 amino acids. CDR3: CASSARERTSGNTIYF. The CDR3 coding sequence is TGTGCCAGCAGCGCTCGAGAGCGGACGTCTGGAAACACCATATATTTT.

The chain employs TRBV6-2 or TRBV6-3 and TRBJ1-5, with D possibly TRBD1 on 5 matching bases. Germline lookup yields CDR1 MNHEY and CDR2 SVGEGT. The V gene lost 2 bases and the J gene lost 3 bases, with 8 bases spanning the gap. This CDR3 is built from 14 residues. Here the CDR3 DNA reads TGTGCCAGCAGTTACCGACAGCTCAATCAGCCCCAGCATTTT. Amino acids: CASSYRQLNQPQHF.

The chain uses TRBV12-3 or TRBV12-4 and TRBJ1-6; D gene ambiguous. CDR3 length: 11 amino acids. V lost 4 bases, J lost 16 bases, and 11 bases lay in between. The CDR3 loop reads CASSSWTMLHF. The CDR3 bases are TGTGCCAGCAGTTCTTGGACTATGCTCCACTTT.

The sample holds one count of this clone. The CDR3 DNA reads TGTGCCATCAGTGAGTCGATTTTGGGGAGCCAAGAGACCCAGTACTTC. Encoded protein: CAISESILGSQETQYF. The V call is TRBV10-3, the J call TRBJ2-5; TRBD2 might be the D (5 bases). Germline loops: CDR1 ENHRY, CDR2 SYGVKD. The CDR3 runs 16 residues. Trimming removed 0 bases from V and 1 base from J, with 12 bases in between.